This T cell receptor beta chain was sequenced in a study of beta chain features in type 1 diabetes. V dropped 4 bases and J dropped 4 bases, with 7 bases sitting between them. CDR1 SQVTM and CDR2 ANQGSEA come from the germline V gene. The CDR3 sequence is 11 residues long. TCRB transcripts that were expressed got sequenced, as all of the isolated RNA had been reverse transcribed. Deep immunoSEQ sequencing covered naive, central memory and regulatory T cell samples. Produced via immunoSEQ multiplex PCR; TCRdb's table is partial and in-frame only. The sample yields a few hundred thousand clones, 25% to 30% seen once. In its sample, this clone was seen a few times.

This clonotype was sampled from a man aged 25-45 years in good health. Sequenced sample: central memory CD4+ T cells from blood. This chain uses TRBV29-1 with TRBJ1-2; D unclear. The CDR3 DNA sequence: TGCAGCGTTGGTAGTGGCTATGGCTACACCTTC. Encoded protein: CSVGSGYGYTF. The full variable domain, in which reference TRBV29-1 and TRBJ1-2 provide the parts outside the CDR3, is SAVISQKPSRDICQRGTSLTIQCQVDSQVTMMFWYRQQPGQSLTLIATANQGSEATYESGFVIDKFPISRPNLTFSTLTVSNMSPEDSSIYLCSVGSGYGYTFGSGTRLTVV.